This T cell receptor (beta chain) came from a study of CXCR3-negative and CXCR3-positive naive CD8 T cells. Points from the study as a whole: TRB CDR3 hydrophobicity was greater in CXCR3-positive naive cells than in CXCR3-negative naive cells. Naive CXCR3-negative cells resembled naive CXCR3-positive cells in TRBV-TRBJ usage; memory cells differed.

The CDR3 covers 13 residues. The germline V gene has CDR1 SGHVS and CDR2 FQNEAQ. The method, 5' RACE with UMI labels, was used to prepare the TRB cDNA libraries. TCRdb re-called the 5' RACE reads and shows each CDR3 protein once, DNA omitted. The repertoire table contains 100,000 to 150,000 distinct CDR3 sequences. On this clonotype itself: What it recognizes is unknown.

Naive CD8+ T cells had a CD45RO-CCR7+CD27+CD95- phenotype. This rearrangement joins TRBV7-8 to TRBJ2-1; TCRdb picks TRBD1, but there is no DNA to check that call. The specimen sequenced was naive CXCR3- CD8+ T cells from blood. As for subset: CD45RO-CCR7+CD27+CD95- naive CD8+ T cells lacking CXCR3 (TNR3-). The clonotype comes from a human donor in good health. Some clones in this sample may be carry-over from other donors' samples. The CDR3 loop is CASNNGGGGEQFF.